This T cell receptor beta chain was profiled in a study of post-analysis software for immune sequencing data. At the level of the study: Several disease courses (relapsing-remitting, secondary progressive and progressive-relapsing) of multiple sclerosis were included.

General study results and limits: Multiple sclerosis patients showed significantly lower normalized Chao1 diversity than controls did. Patients had higher frequencies than controls of a handful of TRBV segments, including TRBV5-6, TRBV5-1 and TRBV20-1.

Germline-derived CDR1 and CDR2 are LGHDT and YNNKEL (reference sequence). Trimming stripped 6 bases from V and 8 bases from J, with 14 bases between. This CDR3 has 14 residues. On this clonotype itself: Its antigen is unidentified.

Researchers reported that TCR beta cDNA libraries carried unique molecular identifiers. MiXCR, applied by TCRdb to the PCR reads, yields one record per CDR3 protein. The sample includes around 250,000 distinct CDR3 sequences, 30% to 45% of them seen just once. The sample consisted of blood. The chain couples TRBV3-1 to TRBJ1-6; possible D gene TRBD1, 5 bases. The source is a girl aged 10-17 years with multiple sclerosis. DNA for the CDR3: TGTGCCAGCAGGGGATGGGACGGGGATTCACCCCTCCACTTT. Its protein is CASRGWDGDSPLHF.